This T cell receptor beta chain stems from a study of shared clonotypes between healthy human individuals (dated by TCRdb to 2018 to 2021). In the study overall: A few men and a couple of women, aged 18 to 49 years, made up the cohort. Per donor, leukapheresis produced somewhere between about 0.9 and 9.5 billion PBMCs. For each donor, CD4 naive and CD4 memory were each run on three plates, CD8 naive on two plates, and CD8 memory on one plate. To estimate repertoire size and how much clonotype sharing occurs between individuals, the study deeply sequenced the blood TCR repertoires of several healthy adults. To increase sequencing depth and limit assay-specific biases, TCR repertoire library preparation and sequencing were carried out by different laboratories using diverse techniques. Overall study outcomes, separate from this receptor: The small number of donors limited the genetic and exposure-history diversity represented. Higher generation probabilities were observed for clonotypes shared by all four sorted-subset donors than for non-shared clonotypes. Sampling was restricted to blood, and TCR repertoires in tissues likely differ from the TCR repertoires found in blood. Sharing across a few donors was observed for about 5% of naive CD4, under 4% of naive CD8, over 2% of memory CD4, and around 0.44% of memory CD8 clonotypes. Naive subsets generally had larger estimated clonotype richness than memory subsets did. Incomplete sequencing was indicated by rarefaction of sorted-subset datasets, despite the large sequencing depth. Pairwise subsampling led to the expectation that sequencing depth would affect the degree of clonotype sharing among donors.

Using the deep immunoSEQ assay, TCR CDR3 regions were amplified from genomic DNA by multiplex PCR. Genomic DNA extracted from each cell subset was distributed evenly over all wells of several immunoSEQ 96-well plates, and each plate served as one replicate. Each replicate PCR for sorted subsets received roughly 0.2 ug genomic DNA, equal to about 29,000 T cell genomes. Purified libraries were quantified with a Qubit 3.0 fluorometer, sized on a Bioanalyzer 2100, and re-quantified with the KAPA Library Quantification kit. Every immunoSEQ 96-well plate was sequenced on a separate single-read 150-cycle Illumina NextSeq 550 flow cell. Concerning the study's data processing: The immunoSEQ output contained only junctional sequences without quality scores, so filtering could not match that applied to full-length reads. Sequences were annotated with PyIR, a Python wrapper for IgBLAST v1.9, and V/J genes and CDR3 were assigned using IMGT germline references. Reads were removed for weak V/J assignments (E-value above 1e-6), missing CDR3, stop codons, out-of-frame junctions, or ambiguous translated residues. V3J clonotypes were defined as sequences sharing an identical inferred V gene, J gene, and CDR3 amino acid sequence. The percentage overlap between two repertoires was calculated by dividing the number of shared unique clonotypes by the size of the smaller repertoire. Three approaches were used to assess repertoire richness: RTK rarefaction, the Chao1 estimator, and Recon v2.1 estimates of unobserved clonotypes. Generation probabilities were computed with OLGA for all TCRbeta clonotypes obtained by the gDNA method from a handful of donors. TCRdb provides this immuneACCESS table in a form limited to in-frame rearrangements. Some clones are lacking; in checked studies, under half of them reflect an unresolved V gene, and why the rest are absent is not known. The DNA gave D and trimming, while V, J and clone size come from that table. Present in this sample are roughly 2 million clones, less than 95% of which were seen just once. In total, the top ten clones hold about 1.1% of the sample.

Turning to this clone: This clone's antigen is unknown. The input lacks base qualities; no much larger clone sits a single base away.

V is trimmed back by 9 bases and J by 9 bases, and the junction contains 20 bases that no gene match accounts for. From a lookup of the germline V gene, CDR1 and CDR2 are MNHGY and SVAAGI. Including cysteine and phenylalanine, the CDR3 has 15 amino acids. Only the CDR3 portion is preserved as DNA: 45 bases, with reading frame beginning at the first base. CD8 naive samples consisted of CD45RO-negative cells that were positively selected for CCR7, yielding a CD45RA+CCR7+ population without TemRA cells. Donors were healthy HIV-negative adults with no recently reported acute infections or vaccinations. All donors were Caucasian adults living in Nashville, Tennessee, USA. After blood collection by leukapheresis, PBMCs were isolated using Ficoll-Histopaque density gradient centrifugation and then cryopreserved in the vapor phase of liquid nitrogen. Analytical flow cytometry was used to check the purity and quantity of each magnetically sorted T cell population. Genomic DNA was isolated from every sorted fraction and measured by UV absorbance on a Nanodrop 2000c.

The sequence derives from a man between 18 and 35 years old in good health. Recombination connected TRBV6-9 to TRBJ2-7; TRBD1 aligns with 7 central bases. Sequencing was carried out using naive CD8+ T cells sorted from blood. In light of the paper, this sample's cell subset or site label describes: CD45RA+CCR7+. The CDR3 corresponds to CARYSGTDLREGQYF. The bases are TGTGCCAGGTACTCCGGGACAGACTTACGTGAAGGGCAGTACTTC.